A few counts support the clone carrying this T cell receptor (beta chain). Antigen: not known. TCRdb reprocessed the reads via MiXCR and lists one record per CDR3 protein. The sample shows 270,000 or so distinct CDR3 sequences, approximately 17% of them seen only once. The data originate from a study of T cell repertoires in cytomegalovirus infection. About the study: From public TCR beta signatures came an indication of both CMV infection and matching HLA type. Findings and limits, study-wide: Summed frequency of public TCR beta families distinguished CMV carriers with the relevant HLA. CMV-specific TCR beta clonotypes restricted by HLA-C were the ones dominating the ex vivo response.

V was shortened by 7 bases and J by 1 base, with 11 bases between the two germline ends. The CDR3 contains 13 residues. Germline-derived CDR1 and CDR2 are SGHDT and YYEEEE. Input material: CD8+ T cells from PBMCs. This clonotype was sampled from a human donor in good health (CMV status not recorded). Some clones in this sample may be carry-over from other donors' samples. The chain has TRBV5-6 and TRBJ1-2; D call uncertain. CDR3 in DNA: TGTGCCAGCTCTGGTGATCTTAACTATGGCTACACCTTC. This gives the protein CASSGDLNYGYTF.